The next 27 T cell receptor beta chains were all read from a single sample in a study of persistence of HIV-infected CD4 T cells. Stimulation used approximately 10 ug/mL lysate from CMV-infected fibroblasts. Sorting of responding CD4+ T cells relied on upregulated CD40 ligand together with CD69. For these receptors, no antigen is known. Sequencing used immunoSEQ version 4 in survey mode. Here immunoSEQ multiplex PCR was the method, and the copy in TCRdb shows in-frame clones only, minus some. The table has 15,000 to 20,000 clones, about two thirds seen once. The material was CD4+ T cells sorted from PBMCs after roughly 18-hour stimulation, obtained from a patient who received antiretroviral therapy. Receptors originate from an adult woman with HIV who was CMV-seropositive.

For the CDR3, the DNA is TGTGCCAGCTCCGCAGCAGAGGCGTCGACTGAAGCTTTCTTT. Residues: CASSAAEASTEAFF. The chain has TRBV18 and TRBJ1-1, with unresolved D. The V gene lost 6 bases and the J gene lost 5 bases, with 16 bases spanning the gap. The CDR3 covers 14 residues. Germline CDR1 and CDR2: KGHSH and LQKENI. Looking up the rest from reference TRBV18 and TRBJ1-1 gives the full variable domain: NAGVMQNPRHLVRRRGQEARLRCSPMKGHSHVYWYRQLPEEGLKFMVYLQKENIIDESGMPKERFSAEFPKEGPSILRIQQVVRGDSAAYFCASSAAEASTEAFFGQGTRLTVV.

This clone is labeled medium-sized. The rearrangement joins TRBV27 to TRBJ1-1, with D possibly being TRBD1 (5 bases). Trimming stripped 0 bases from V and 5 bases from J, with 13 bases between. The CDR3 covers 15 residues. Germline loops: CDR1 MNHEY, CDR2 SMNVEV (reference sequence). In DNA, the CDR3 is TGTGCCAGCAGTTTATCAGCAGGGTGGAGAACTGAAGCTTTCTTT. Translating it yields CASSLSAGWRTEAFF.

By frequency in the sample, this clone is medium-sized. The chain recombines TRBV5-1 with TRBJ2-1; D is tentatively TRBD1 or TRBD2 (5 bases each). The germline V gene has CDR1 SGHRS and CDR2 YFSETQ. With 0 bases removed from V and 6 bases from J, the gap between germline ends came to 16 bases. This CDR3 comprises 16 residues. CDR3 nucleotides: TGCGCCAGCAGCTTGGAGGCCGGGACGGTAGGCAATGAGCAGTTCTTC. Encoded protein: CASSLEAGTVGNEQFF.

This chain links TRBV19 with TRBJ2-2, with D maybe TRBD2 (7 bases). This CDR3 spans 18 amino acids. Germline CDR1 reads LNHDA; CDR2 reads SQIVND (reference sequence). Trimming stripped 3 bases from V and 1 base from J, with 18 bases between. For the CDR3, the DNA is TGTGCCAGTAGTATCCGGGACATGCGGGGGCTGAACACCGGGGAGCTGTTTTTT. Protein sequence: CASSIRDMRGLNTGELFF.

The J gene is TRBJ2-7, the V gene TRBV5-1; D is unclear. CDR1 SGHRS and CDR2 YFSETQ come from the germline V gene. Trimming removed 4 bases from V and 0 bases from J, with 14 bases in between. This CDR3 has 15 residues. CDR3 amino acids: CASSPDIRPSYEQYF. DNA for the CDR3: TGCGCCAGCAGCCCGGATATTCGTCCCTCCTACGAGCAGTACTTC.

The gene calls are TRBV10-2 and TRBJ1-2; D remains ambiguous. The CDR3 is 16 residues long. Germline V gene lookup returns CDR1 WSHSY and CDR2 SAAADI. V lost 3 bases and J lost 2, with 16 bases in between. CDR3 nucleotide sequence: TGCGCCAGCAGTGATTTTTCCGGAATTTACAACTATGGCTACACCTTC. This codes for CASSDFSGIYNYGYTF.

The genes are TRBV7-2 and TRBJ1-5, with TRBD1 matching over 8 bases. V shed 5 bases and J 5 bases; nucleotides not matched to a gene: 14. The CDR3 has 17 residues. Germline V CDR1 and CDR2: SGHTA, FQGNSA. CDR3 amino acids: CASSPAPRRGLDQPQHF. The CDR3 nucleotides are TGTGCCAGCAGCCCCGCCCCTCGCAGGGGGCTTGATCAGCCCCAGCATTTT.

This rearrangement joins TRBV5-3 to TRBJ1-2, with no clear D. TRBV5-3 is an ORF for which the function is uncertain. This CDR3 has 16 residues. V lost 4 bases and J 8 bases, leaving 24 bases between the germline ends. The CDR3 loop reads CARSTWREEKVEGYTF. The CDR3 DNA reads TGTGCCAGAAGCACCTGGCGGGAGGAAAAGGTAGAGGGCTACACCTTC.

CDR3 sequence reads: CASSIRDRGRGGYGYTF. The CDR3 nucleotides are TGTGCCAGCAGCATCCGGGACAGGGGGCGCGGAGGCTATGGCTACACCTTC. V usage is TRBV4-2 and J usage is TRBJ1-2; 12 positions match TRBD1. The CDR3 consists of 17 residues. V dropped 5 bases and J dropped 4; count of bases not matched to a gene: 11. Germline lookup yields CDR1 LGHNA and CDR2 YNFKEQ.

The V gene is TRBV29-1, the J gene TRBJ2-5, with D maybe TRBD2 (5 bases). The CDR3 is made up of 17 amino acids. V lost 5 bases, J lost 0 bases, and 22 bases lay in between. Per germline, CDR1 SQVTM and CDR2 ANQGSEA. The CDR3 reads CSVRDARLGGHQETQYF. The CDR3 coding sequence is TGCAGCGTTAGGGATGCTCGTCTTGGCGGGCACCAAGAGACCCAGTACTTC.

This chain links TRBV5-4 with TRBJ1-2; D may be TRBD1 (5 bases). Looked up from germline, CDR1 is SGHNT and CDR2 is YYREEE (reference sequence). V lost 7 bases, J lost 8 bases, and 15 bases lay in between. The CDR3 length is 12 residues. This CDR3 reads CASGPIGDGYTF. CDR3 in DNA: TGTGCCAGCGGCCCAATCGGGGACGGCTACACCTTC. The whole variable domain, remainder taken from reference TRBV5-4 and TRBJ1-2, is ETGVTQSPTHLIKTRGQQVTLRCSSQSGHNTVSWYQQALGQGPQFIFQYYREEENGRGNFPPRFSGLQFPNYSSELNVNALELDDSALYLCASGPIGDGYTFGSGTRLTVV.

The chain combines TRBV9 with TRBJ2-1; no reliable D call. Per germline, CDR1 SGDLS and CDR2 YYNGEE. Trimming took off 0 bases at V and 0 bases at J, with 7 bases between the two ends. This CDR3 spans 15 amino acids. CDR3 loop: CASSVGSYSYNEQFF. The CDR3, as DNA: TGTGCCAGCAGCGTAGGGTCTTACTCCTACAATGAGCAGTTCTTC.

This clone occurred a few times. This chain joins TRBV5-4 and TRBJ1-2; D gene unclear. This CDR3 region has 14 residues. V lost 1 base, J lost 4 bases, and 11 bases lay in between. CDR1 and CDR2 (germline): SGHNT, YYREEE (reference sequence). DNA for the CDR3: TGTGCCAGCAGCTTGACCGGGTTAACCTATGGCTACACCTTC. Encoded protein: CASSLTGLTYGYTF. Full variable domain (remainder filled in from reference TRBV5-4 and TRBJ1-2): ETGVTQSPTHLIKTRGQQVTLRCSSQSGHNTVSWYQQALGQGPQFIFQYYREEENGRGNFPPRFSGLQFPNYSSELNVNALELDDSALYLCASSLTGLTYGYTFGSGTRLTVV.

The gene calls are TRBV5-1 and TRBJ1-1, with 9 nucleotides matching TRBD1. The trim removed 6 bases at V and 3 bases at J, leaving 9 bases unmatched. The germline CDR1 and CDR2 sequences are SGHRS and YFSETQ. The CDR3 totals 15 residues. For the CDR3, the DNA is TGCGCCAGCACGGAAGAAACAGGGGGCTACACTGAAGCTTTCTTT. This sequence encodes CASTEETGGYTEAFF. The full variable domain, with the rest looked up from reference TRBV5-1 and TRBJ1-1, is KAGVTQTPRYLIKTRGQQVTLSCSPISGHRSVSWYQQTPGQGLQFLFEYFSETQRNKGNFPGRFSGRQFSNSRSEMNVSTLELGDSALYLCASTEETGGYTEAFFGQGTRLTVV.

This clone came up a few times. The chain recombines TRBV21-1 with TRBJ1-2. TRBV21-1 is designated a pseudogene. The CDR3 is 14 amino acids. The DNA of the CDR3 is TGTGCCAGCAGCAAAAGGCGGGACTGCTATGGCTACACCTTC. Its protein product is CASSKRRDCYGYTF.

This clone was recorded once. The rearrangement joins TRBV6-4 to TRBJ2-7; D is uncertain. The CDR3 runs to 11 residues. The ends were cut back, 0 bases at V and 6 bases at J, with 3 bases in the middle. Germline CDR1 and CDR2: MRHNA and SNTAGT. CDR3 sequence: CASSDSSEQYV. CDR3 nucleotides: TGTGCCAGCAGTGACTCTTCCGAGCAGTACGTC.

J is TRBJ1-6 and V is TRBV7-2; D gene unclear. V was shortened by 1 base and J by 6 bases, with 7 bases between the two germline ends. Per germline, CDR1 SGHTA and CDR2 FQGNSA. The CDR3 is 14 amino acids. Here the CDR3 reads CASSLGPFNSPLHF. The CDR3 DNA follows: TGTGCCAGCAGCTTAGGGCCTTTTAATTCACCCCTCCACTTT.

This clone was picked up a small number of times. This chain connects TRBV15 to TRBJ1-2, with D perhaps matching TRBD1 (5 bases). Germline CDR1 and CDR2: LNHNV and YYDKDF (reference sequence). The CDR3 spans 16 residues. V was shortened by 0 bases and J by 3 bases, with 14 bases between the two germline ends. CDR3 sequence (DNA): TGTGCCACCAGCAGAGATCTAAGGGGCAGGGACTATGGCTACACCTTC. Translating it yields CATSRDLRGRDYGYTF. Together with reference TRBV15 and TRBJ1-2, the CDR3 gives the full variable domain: DAMVIQNPRYQVTQFGKPVTLSCSQTLNHNVMYWYQQKSSQAPKLLFHYYDKDFNNEADTPDNFQSRRPNTSFCFLDIRSPGLGDTAMYLCATSRDLRGRDYGYTFGSGTRLTVV.

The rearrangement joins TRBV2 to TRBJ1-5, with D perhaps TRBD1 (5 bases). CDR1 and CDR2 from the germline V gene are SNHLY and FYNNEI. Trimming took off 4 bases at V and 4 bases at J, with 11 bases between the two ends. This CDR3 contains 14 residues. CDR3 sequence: CASSVRGPNQPQHF. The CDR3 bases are TGTGCCAGCAGTGTGAGGGGCCCAAATCAGCCCCAGCATTTT.

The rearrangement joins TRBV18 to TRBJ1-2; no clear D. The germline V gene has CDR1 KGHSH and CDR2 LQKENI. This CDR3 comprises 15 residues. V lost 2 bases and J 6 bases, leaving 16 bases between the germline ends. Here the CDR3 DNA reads TGTGCCAGCTCACCAGGTAACAACAAACGGAATGGCTACACCTTC. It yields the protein CASSPGNNKRNGYTF.

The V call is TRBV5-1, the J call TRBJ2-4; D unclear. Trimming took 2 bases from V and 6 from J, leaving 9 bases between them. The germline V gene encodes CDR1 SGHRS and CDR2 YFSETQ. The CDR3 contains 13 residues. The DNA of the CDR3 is TGCGCCAGCAGCTTAGAGCAGACAAACATTCAGTACTTC. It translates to CASSLEQTNIQYF.

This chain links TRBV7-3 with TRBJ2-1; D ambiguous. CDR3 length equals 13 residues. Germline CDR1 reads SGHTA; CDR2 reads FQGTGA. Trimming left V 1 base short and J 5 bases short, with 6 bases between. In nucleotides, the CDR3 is TGTGCCAGCAGCTTAAGACCAAACAATGAGCAGTTCTTC. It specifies CASSLRPNNEQFF.

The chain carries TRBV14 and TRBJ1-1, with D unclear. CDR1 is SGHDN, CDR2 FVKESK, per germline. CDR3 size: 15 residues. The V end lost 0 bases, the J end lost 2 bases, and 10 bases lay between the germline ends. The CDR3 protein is CASSQERASNTEAFF. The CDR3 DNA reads TGTGCCAGCAGCCAAGAAAGGGCAAGCAACACTGAAGCTTTCTTT.

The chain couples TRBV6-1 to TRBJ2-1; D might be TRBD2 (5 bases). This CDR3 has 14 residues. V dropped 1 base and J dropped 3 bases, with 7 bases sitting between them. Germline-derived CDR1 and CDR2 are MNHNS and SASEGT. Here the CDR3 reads CASSEVRVYNEQFF. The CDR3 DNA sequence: TGTGCCAGCAGTGAAGTGAGGGTCTACAATGAGCAGTTCTTC.

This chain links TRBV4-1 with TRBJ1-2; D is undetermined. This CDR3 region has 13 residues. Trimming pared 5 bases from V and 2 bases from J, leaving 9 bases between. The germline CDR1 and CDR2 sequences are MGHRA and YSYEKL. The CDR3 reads CASSRQENYGYTF. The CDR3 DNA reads TGCGCCAGCAGCAGGCAGGAAAACTATGGCTACACCTTC.

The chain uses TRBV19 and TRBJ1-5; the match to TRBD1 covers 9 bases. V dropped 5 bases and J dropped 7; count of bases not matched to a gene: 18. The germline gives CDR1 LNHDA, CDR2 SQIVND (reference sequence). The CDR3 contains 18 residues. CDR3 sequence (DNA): TGTGCCAGTAGTTCATCCAAAGGGGGACAGGGCCGAATCCAGCCCCAGCATTTT. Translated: CASSSSKGGQGRIQPQHF.

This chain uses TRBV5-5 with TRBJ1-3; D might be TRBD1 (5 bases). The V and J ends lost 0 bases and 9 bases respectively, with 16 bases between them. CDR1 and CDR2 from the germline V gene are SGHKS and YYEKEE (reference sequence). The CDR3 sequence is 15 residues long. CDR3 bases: TGTGCCAGCAGCTTGGAGGGGACGTGGGGTGGCACCATATATTTT. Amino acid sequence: CASSLEGTWGGTIYF.